This entry concerns a single T cell receptor beta chain. The entry originates in a study of blood T cell repertoires in COVID-19. V was trimmed by 4 bases and J by 0 bases, leaving 10 bases between them. Germline V gene lookup returns CDR1 WSHSY and CDR2 SAAADI. The CDR3 has 16 amino acids. Sequencing used immunoSEQ multiplex PCR; TCRdb keeps in-frame clones, though not all of them. The sample lists 260,000 or so clones; roughly 82% were seen once. The clonotype was recovered from a woman aged 70-85 years with acute or convalescent COVID-19. Specimen: peripheral blood. This chain connects TRBV10-2 to TRBJ1-6, with TRBD1 as a possible D gene (6 bases). In DNA, the CDR3 is TGCGCCAGCAGTGGACAGGAGAGCTCCTATAATTCACCCCTCCACTTT. Encoded protein: CASSGQESSYNSPLHF.